Presented here are 10 T cell receptor beta chains from one specimen sequenced in a study of cytomegalovirus exposure and HLA in healthy donors. 13 Jbeta primers and 60 Vbeta primers were used for the PCR. This table comes from immunoSEQ multiplex PCR, and its TCRdb copy is limited to in-frame clones, with some not included. There are a few hundred thousand clones in the sample; around 83% occur only once, and 1.3% to 1.5% lies in the top ten. The sequenced material came from PBMCs. Every receptor here comes from a girl aged 5-17 years in good health and CMV-seronegative.

The chain has TRBV7-2 and TRBJ1-1; TRBD1 might be the D (5 bases). The CDR3 length is 13 residues. Trimming cost V 8 bases and J 0 bases, with 10 bases left between them. CDR1 is SGHTA, CDR2 FQGNSA, per germline. The CDR3: CASGAGMNTEAFF. CDR3 sequence (DNA): TGTGCCAGCGGCGCAGGGATGAACACTGAAGCTTTCTTT.

The chain is built from TRBV4-1 and TRBJ2-3, with 7 positions matching TRBD2. V lost 3 bases and J lost 0; bases outside the gene matches: 3. The CDR3 contains 15 residues. Germline CDR1 is MGHRA and CDR2 is YSYEKL. The CDR3 loop reads CASSQGGTSTDTQYF. The DNA for the CDR3 is TGCGCCAGCAGCCAGGGGGGGACCAGCACAGATACGCAGTATTTT.

The chain recombines TRBV18 with TRBJ1-2, with unresolved D. Germline V gene sequence: CDR1 KGHSH, CDR2 LQKENI. CDR3 length equals 14 residues. V was cut by 2 bases and J by 1 base, with 8 bases left in between. CDR3 nucleotides: TGTGCCAGCTCACCAGGGAGCCTTAACTATGGCTACACCTTC. As protein: CASSPGSLNYGYTF.

This chain uses TRBV28 with TRBJ2-1; a weak D match, TRBD2 (6 bases). The V gene lost 3 bases and the J gene lost 1 base, with 13 bases spanning the gap. Germline V gene data show CDR1 as MDHEN and CDR2 as SYDVKM. The CDR3 extends over 16 amino acids. The CDR3 here is CASSLTGTGSYNEQFF. For the CDR3, the DNA is TGTGCCAGCAGTTTGACCGGGACTGGATCCTACAATGAGCAGTTCTTC.

This sequence joins TRBV11-2 and TRBJ2-3; perhaps TRBD1 as D (6 bases). The V end was cut by 5 bases, the J end by 0 bases, with 18 bases between. The CDR3 extends over 17 amino acids. Per germline, CDR1 SGHAT and CDR2 FQNNGV. The CDR3 protein is CASSPRTVLISTDTQYF. CDR3 nucleotide sequence: TGTGCCAGCAGCCCCCGGACAGTCCTGATAAGCACAGATACGCAGTATTTT.

The chain is built from TRBV6-1 and TRBJ2-7; 8 bases fit TRBD2. The length of the CDR3 is 12 residues. V shed 7 bases and J 4 bases; nucleotides not matched to a gene: 3. CDR1 and CDR2 from the germline V gene are MNHNS and SASEGT. CDR3 sequence: CASKLAEYEQYF. The CDR3, as DNA: TGTGCCAGCAAACTAGCGGAATACGAGCAGTACTTC.

The V gene is TRBV15, the J gene TRBJ2-2; D may be TRBD2 (6 bases). Germline values: CDR1 LNHNV, CDR2 YYDKDF (reference sequence). The CDR3 is made up of 14 amino acids. V lost 0 bases and J 7 bases, leaving 9 bases between the germline ends. The CDR3 DNA follows: TGTGCCACCAGCAGAGATTACGGGGGCGGGGAGCTGTTTTTT. Its translation: CATSRDYGGGELFF.

V is TRBV30 and J is TRBJ1-2; unclear D gene. V lost 7 bases to trimming and J lost 4 bases, with 19 bases between them. The length of the CDR3 is 14 residues. The V gene's germline CDR1 is GTSNPN and CDR2 SVGIG (reference sequence). The CDR3 loop reads CAYGVYGVAYGYTF. The CDR3 nucleotides read TGTGCCTATGGAGTATACGGGGTCGCCTATGGCTACACCTTC.

The chain is built from TRBV30 and TRBJ2-5; the match to TRBD1 covers 10 bases. Near its end, the DNA agrees better with TRBJ2-7, so the J call may be wrong. The CDR3 totals 15 residues. Germline values: CDR1 GTSNPN, CDR2 SVGIG (reference sequence). The CDR3: CAWSEVGQGSYEQYF. CDR3 nucleotides: TGTGCCTGGAGTGAAGTGGGACAGGGGAGTTACGAGCAGTACTTC.

The chain uses TRBV7-9 and TRBJ1-2, with D perhaps matching TRBD1 (5 bases). Trimming took 2 bases from V and 6 from J, leaving 13 bases between them. This CDR3 contains 14 residues. CDR1 is SEHNR, CDR2 FQNEAQ, per germline (reference sequence). In DNA, the CDR3 is TGTGCCAGCAGCTTAAGTACGGGGGGAGATGGCTACACCTTC. Residues: CASSLSTGGDGYTF.